The 14 T cell receptor beta chains listed next were all sequenced from one sample in a study of siplizumab effects on memory and regulatory T cells. Sequencing used immunoSEQ multiplex PCR; TCRdb keeps in-frame clones, though not all of them. Of around 72,000 clones in the sample, roughly nine tenths were seen once. The sequencing input was CD8+ T cells sorted from blood. All receptors come from a human donor in good health.

The chain joins TRBV2 to TRBJ2-2, with 8 bases matching TRBD1. Trimming removed 6 bases from V and 4 bases from J; junction bases left unmatched: 7. Germline V lookup: CDR1 SNHLY, CDR2 FYNNEI. The CDR3 spans 15 residues. The chain's CDR3 is CASRTGASFTGELFF. Written as DNA, the CDR3 is TGTGCCAGCAGGACAGGGGCTTCATTCACCGGGGAGCTGTTTTTT.

The chain is built from TRBV27 and TRBJ2-7, with D possibly TRBD2 on 6 matching bases. V lost 2 bases, J lost 3 bases, and 14 bases lay in between. CDR1 MNHEY and CDR2 SMNVEV come from the germline V gene (reference sequence). The CDR3 is 15 amino acids. The CDR3 bases are TGTGCCAGCAGTTTAAGTCAGGGTAGCGGCTACGAGCAGTACTTC. This gives the protein CASSLSQGSGYEQYF.

This sequence joins TRBV19 and TRBJ2-4; D gene ambiguous. The CDR3 runs 13 residues. From germline, CDR1 is LNHDA and CDR2 SQIVND (reference sequence). V lost 4 bases to trimming and J lost 8 bases, with 12 bases between them. The CDR3 is CASSTNVVDIQYF. CDR3 DNA sequence: TGTGCCAGTAGTACAAATGTCGTGGACATTCAGTACTTC.

The J gene is TRBJ2-1, the V gene TRBV11-2; no clear D gene. The V gene lost 1 base and the J gene lost 2 bases, with 9 bases spanning the gap. CDR1 is SGHAT, CDR2 FQNNGV, per germline. The length of the CDR3 is 15 residues. The CDR3 nucleotides are TGTGCCAGCAGCTTAGCGTATGCGGCCTACAATGAGCAGTTCTTC. Its protein product is CASSLAYAAYNEQFF.

This chain uses TRBV6-1 with TRBJ2-1; D call uncertain. The CDR3 has 12 residues. V was clipped by 0 bases and J by 12 bases, with 9 bases between them. Germline V gene sequence: CDR1 MNHNS, CDR2 SASEGT. The CDR3 reads CASSEAGIGQFF. CDR3 coding DNA: TGTGCCAGCAGTGAAGCGGGGATCGGGCAGTTCTTC.

The rearrangement links TRBV6-5 to TRBJ1-4, with D tentatively TRBD1 (5 bases). The germline V and J ends were trimmed by 0 bases and 10 bases, with 9 bases remaining between them. Germline V gene lookup returns CDR1 MNHEY and CDR2 SVGAGI. The length of the CDR3 is 13 residues. The CDR3 spells CASSYSSGGKLFF. The CDR3 coding sequence is TGTGCCAGCAGTTACTCATCCGGGGGAAAACTGTTTTTT.

V and J are TRBV7-9 and TRBJ2-7, with 9 nucleotides matching TRBD2. The junction had 8 bases not matched to a gene; V was cut back by 5 bases and J by 0 bases. The CDR3 has 16 residues. Germline V gene lookup returns CDR1 SEHNR and CDR2 FQNEAQ (reference sequence). The CDR3 DNA reads TGTGCCAGCAGCCAAGAGGCTAGCGGGGCCTCCTACGAGCAGTACTTC. Its translation is CASSQEASGASYEQYF.

The chain recombines TRBV5-5 with TRBJ2-5; D may be TRBD1 (7 bases). The J call may be mistaken, given a closer DNA end match to TRBJ2-7. The CDR3 is 16 residues long. Germline V CDR1 and CDR2: SGHKS, YYEKEE (reference sequence). Written as DNA, the CDR3 is TGTGCCAGCAGCCTGGAAAGACAGGGAGGCACCTACGAGCAGTACTTC. Translating gives CASSLERQGGTYEQYF.

Concerning this clone: At one end, the junction sequence differs from germline, possibly due to a read error. V gene TRBV6-5 combines with J gene TRBJ1-5, with D unclear. The length of the CDR3 is 11 residues. Per the germline V gene, CDR1 is MNHEY and CDR2 is SVGAGI. The CDR3 DNA reads as TGTGCCAGCAGTATAGGAATAACCAGAGATTTT. Translating gives CASSIGITRDF.

V is TRBV9 and J is TRBJ1-1; D is possibly TRBD1 (6 bases). The germline V gene encodes CDR1 SGDLS and CDR2 YYNGEE. CDR3 size: 15 residues. V was pared by 1 base and J by 1 base, with 11 bases between. CDR3 coding DNA: TGTGCCAGCAGCGTAACAGGGTTGGGGAACACTGAAGCTTTCTTT. Translated: CASSVTGLGNTEAFF.

V and J are TRBV23-1 and TRBJ2-7, with 7 bases lining up with TRBD1. TRBV23-1 is flagged as an ORF with uncertain function. CDR3 length: 15 amino acids. The junction had 10 bases not matched to a gene; V was cut back by 4 bases and J by 4 bases. CDR3 coding DNA: TGCGCCAGCAGTCTCAAGACAGGGTATCGGTACGAGCAGTACTTC. This sequence encodes CASSLKTGYRYEQYF.

The chain uses TRBV15 and TRBJ2-5; maybe TRBD2 (7 bases). Germline V gives CDR1 LNHNV, CDR2 YYDKDF (reference sequence). This CDR3 spans 15 amino acids. Trimming left V 0 bases short and J 4 bases short, with 12 bases between. The chain's CDR3 is CATSRERGGPETQYF. CDR3 coding DNA: TGTGCCACCAGCAGAGAAAGGGGGGGGCCAGAGACCCAGTACTTC.

The CDR3: CASSFFWEGTEAFF. The CDR3 DNA is TGTGCCAGCAGCTTTTTTTGGGAAGGCACTGAAGCTTTCTTT. This rearrangement joins TRBV5-5 to TRBJ1-1; D call uncertain. CDR1 and CDR2 (germline): SGHKS, YYEKEE (reference sequence). The CDR3 loop spans 14 amino acids. The V and J ends lost 2 bases and 4 bases respectively, with 12 bases between them.

This clone has a handful of counts. The chain links TRBV6-1 to TRBJ1-5; the D is unclear. Germline loops: CDR1 MNHNS, CDR2 SASEGT. V was clipped by 4 bases and J by 0 bases, with 16 bases between them. This CDR3 is 17 amino acids long. CDR3 DNA sequence: TGTGCCAGCAGTGTATGGCGTGGTGCTGCTAGCAATCAGCCCCAGCATTTT. Translated: CASSVWRGAASNQPQHF.